This entry lists 2 T cell receptor beta chains sequenced from one sample in a study of human T cells and chemical hapten exposure. Regarding time point: pre-sensitization, week 0. Treatment defined: therapeutic diphenylcyclopropenone sensitization with weekly scalp DPC. TCRdb recomputed calls from the RACE reads with MiXCR, one row per CDR3 protein. The sample lists roughly 100,000 distinct CDR3 sequences, roughly 10% occurring once. The input for sequencing was whole blood, taken in connection with sensitization to the hapten diphenylcyclopropenone (DPC). These receptors were obtained from a woman aged 55-70 years with alopecia areata. Some clones in this sample may be carry-over from other donors' samples.

Ten or more counts support this clonotype. The chain has TRBV12-3 or TRBV12-4 and TRBJ1-2; D gene uncertain. The CDR3 is 13 amino acids. V was pared by 0 bases and J by 7 bases, with 9 bases between. The CDR3 protein is CASSLAVAPGYTF. The CDR3 DNA sequence: TGTGCCAGCAGTTTAGCGGTGGCCCCTGGCTACACCTTC.

Many counts were recorded for this clonotype. The chain employs TRBV30 and TRBJ2-3; D is ambiguous. Trimming took 3 bases from V and 0 from J, leaving 7 bases between them. The CDR3 has 13 residues. Germline V CDR1 and CDR2: GTSNPN, SVGIG (reference sequence). CDR3 protein: CAWRAPSTDTQYF. The DNA for the CDR3 is TGTGCCTGGAGAGCACCTAGCACAGATACGCAGTATTTT.